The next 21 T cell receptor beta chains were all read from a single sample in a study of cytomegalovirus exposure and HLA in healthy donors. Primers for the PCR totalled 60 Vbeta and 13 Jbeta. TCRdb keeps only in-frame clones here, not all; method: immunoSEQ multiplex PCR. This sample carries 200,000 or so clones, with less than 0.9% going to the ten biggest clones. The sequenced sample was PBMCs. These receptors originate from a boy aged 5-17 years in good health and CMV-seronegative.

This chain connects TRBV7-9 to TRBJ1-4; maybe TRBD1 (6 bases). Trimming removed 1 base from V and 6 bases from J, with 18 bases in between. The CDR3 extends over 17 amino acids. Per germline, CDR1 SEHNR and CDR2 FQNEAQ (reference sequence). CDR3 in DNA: TGTGCCAGCAGCTTAGAGATGGGGGCTCTTAGTTATGAAAAACTGTTTTTT. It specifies CASSLEMGALSYEKLFF.

CDR3 amino acids: CASSLARRGIYEQYF. The CDR3 bases are TGTGCCAGCAGCTTGGCCCGCAGGGGGATCTACGAGCAGTACTTC. V gene TRBV5-8 combines with J gene TRBJ2-7; 7 nucleotides match TRBD1. Germline V gene sequence: CDR1 SGHTS, CDR2 YDEGEE. This CDR3 has 15 amino acids. The V segment lost 0 bases and the J segment 3 bases; nucleotides outside the gene matches: 6.

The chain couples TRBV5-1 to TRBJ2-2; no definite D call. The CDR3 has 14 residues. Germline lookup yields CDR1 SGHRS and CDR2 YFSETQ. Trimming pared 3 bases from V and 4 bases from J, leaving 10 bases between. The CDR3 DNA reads TGCGCCAGCAGCTCCGACCCGGGCACCGGGGAGCTGTTTTTT. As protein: CASSSDPGTGELFF.

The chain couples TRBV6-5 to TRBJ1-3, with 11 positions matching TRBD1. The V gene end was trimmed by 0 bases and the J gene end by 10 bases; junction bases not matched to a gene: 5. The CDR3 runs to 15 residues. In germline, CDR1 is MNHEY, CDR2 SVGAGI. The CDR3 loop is CASSYSNRDRGTIYF. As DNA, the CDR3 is TGTGCCAGCAGTTACTCGAACCGGGACAGGGGGACCATATATTTT.

DNA of the CDR3: TGCGCCAGCAGCCAAGAATCCCCGAGGGGGCGGGGTGAGACCCAGTACTTC. Protein: CASSQESPRGRGETQYF. The rearrangement links TRBV4-1 to TRBJ2-5; tentatively, D is TRBD1 (7 bases). This CDR3 region has 17 residues. V lost 0 bases and J lost 5, with 19 bases in between. The germline CDR1 and CDR2 sequences are MGHRA and YSYEKL.

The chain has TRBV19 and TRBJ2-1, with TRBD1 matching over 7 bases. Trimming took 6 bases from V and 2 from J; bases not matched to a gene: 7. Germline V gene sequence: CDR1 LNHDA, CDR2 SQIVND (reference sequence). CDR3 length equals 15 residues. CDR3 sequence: CASRFPGQTYNEQFF. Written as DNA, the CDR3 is TGTGCCAGTAGATTTCCGGGACAGACCTACAATGAGCAGTTCTTC.

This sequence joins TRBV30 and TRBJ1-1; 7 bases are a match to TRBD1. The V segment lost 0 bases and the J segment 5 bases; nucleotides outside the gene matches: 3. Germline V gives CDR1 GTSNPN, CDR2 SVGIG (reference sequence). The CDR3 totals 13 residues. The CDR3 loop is CAWSVQGPTEAFF. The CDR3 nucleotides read TGTGCCTGGAGTGTACAGGGGCCGACTGAAGCTTTCTTT.

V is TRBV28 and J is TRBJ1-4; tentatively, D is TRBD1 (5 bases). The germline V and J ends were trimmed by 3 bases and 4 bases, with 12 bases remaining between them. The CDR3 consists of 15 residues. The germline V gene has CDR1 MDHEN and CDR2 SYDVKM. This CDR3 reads CASSFGGRHNEKLFF. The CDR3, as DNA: TGTGCCAGCAGTTTCGGGGGACGGCATAATGAAAAACTGTTTTTT. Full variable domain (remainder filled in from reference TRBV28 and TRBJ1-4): DVKVTQSSRYLVKRTGEKVFLECVQDMDHENMFWYRQDPGLGLRLIYFSYDVKMKEKGDIPEGYSVSREKKERFSLILESASTNQTSMYLCASSFGGRHNEKLFFGSGTQLSVL.

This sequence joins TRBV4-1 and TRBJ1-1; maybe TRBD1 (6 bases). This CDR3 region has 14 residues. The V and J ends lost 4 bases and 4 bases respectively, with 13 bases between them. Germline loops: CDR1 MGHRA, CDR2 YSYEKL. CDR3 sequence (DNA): TGCGCCAGCAGCCCGCGGGGGGCGGGCACTGAAGCTTTCTTT. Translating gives CASSPRGAGTEAFF.

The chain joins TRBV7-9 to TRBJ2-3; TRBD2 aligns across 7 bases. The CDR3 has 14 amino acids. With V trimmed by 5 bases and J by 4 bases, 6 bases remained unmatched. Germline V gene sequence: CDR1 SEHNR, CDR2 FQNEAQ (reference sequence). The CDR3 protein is CASSPSAGADTQYF. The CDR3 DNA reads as TGTGCCAGCAGCCCTAGCGCGGGGGCAGATACGCAGTATTTT.

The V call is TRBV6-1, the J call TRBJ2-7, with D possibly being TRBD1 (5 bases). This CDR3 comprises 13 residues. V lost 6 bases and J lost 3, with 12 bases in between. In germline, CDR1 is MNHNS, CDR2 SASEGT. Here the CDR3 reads CASSQQQGYEQYF. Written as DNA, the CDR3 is TGTGCCAGCAGCCAACAGCAGGGCTACGAGCAGTACTTC.

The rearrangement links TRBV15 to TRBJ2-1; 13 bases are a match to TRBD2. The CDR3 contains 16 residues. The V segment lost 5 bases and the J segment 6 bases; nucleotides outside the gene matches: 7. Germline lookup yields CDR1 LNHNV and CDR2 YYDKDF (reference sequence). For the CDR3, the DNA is TGTGCCACCAGCGGGCGGGGACTAGCGGGGACCAATGAGCAGTTCTTC. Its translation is CATSGRGLAGTNEQFF.

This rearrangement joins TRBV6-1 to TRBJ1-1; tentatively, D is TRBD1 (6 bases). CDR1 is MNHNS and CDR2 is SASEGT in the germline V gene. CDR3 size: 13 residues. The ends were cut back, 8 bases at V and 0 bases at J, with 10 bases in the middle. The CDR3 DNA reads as TGTGCCAGCTGGGACACTATGAACACTGAAGCTTTCTTT. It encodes CASWDTMNTEAFF.

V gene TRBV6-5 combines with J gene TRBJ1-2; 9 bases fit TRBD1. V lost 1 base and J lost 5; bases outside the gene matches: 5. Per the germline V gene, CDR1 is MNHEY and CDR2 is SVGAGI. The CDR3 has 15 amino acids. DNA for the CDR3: TGTGCCAGCAGTTACTTGGACAGGGGAGGATATGGCTACACCTTC. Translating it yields CASSYLDRGGYGYTF.

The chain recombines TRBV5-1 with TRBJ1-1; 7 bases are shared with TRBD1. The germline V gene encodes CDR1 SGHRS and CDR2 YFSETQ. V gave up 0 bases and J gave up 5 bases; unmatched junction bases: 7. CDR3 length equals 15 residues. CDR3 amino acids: CASSLEGASRTEAFF. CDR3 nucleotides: TGCGCCAGCAGCTTGGAGGGGGCGAGTCGAACTGAAGCTTTCTTT.

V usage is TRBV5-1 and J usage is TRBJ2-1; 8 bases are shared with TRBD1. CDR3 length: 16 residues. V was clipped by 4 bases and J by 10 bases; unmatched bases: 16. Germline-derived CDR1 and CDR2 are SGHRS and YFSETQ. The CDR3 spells CASSSSKTGALTEQFF. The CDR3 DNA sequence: TGCGCCAGCAGCAGCTCCAAGACAGGGGCGCTAACGGAGCAGTTCTTC.

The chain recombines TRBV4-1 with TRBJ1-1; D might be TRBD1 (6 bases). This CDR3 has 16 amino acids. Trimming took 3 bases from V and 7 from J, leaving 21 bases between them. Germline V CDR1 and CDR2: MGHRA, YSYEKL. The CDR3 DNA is TGCGCCAGCAGCCAGAGGACAGTCAGGACTGATAGTGAAGCTTTCTTT. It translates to CASSQRTVRTDSEAFF.

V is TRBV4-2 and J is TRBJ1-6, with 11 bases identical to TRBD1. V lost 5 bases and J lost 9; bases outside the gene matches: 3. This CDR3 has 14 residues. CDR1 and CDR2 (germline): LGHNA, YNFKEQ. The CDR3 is CASSAGQGVSPLHF. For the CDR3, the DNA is TGTGCCAGCAGCGCGGGACAGGGGGTTTCACCCCTCCACTTT.

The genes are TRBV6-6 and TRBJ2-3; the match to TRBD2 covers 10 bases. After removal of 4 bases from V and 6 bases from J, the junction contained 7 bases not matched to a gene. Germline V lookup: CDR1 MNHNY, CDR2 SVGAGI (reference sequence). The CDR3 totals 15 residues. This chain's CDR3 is CASSSHSGGLDTQYF. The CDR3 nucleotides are TGTGCCAGCAGTTCCCATAGCGGGGGGCTTGATACGCAGTATTTT.

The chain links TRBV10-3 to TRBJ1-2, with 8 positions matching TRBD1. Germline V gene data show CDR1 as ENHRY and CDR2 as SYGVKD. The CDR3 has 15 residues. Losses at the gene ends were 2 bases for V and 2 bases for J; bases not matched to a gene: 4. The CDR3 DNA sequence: TGTGCCATCAGTGAGAGGGACAGGTGGAACTATGGCTACACCTTC. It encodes CAISERDRWNYGYTF.

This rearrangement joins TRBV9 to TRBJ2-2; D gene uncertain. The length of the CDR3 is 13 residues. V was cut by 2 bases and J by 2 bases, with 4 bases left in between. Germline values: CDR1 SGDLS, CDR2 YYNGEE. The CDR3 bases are TGTGCCAGCAGCGTTCCTAACACCGGGGAGCTGTTTTTT. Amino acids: CASSVPNTGELFF.